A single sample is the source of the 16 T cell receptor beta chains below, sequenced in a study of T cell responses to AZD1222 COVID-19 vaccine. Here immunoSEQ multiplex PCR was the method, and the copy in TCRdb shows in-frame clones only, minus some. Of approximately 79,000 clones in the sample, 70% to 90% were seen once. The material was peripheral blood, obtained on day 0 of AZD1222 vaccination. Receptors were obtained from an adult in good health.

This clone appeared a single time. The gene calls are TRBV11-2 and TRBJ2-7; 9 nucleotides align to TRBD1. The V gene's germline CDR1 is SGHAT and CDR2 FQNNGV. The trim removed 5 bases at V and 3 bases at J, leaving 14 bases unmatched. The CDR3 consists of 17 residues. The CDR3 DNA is TGTGCCAGCAGCCCCGCGGGACCGGGACAGGGAATCTACGAGCAGTACTTC. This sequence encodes CASSPAGPGQGIYEQYF.

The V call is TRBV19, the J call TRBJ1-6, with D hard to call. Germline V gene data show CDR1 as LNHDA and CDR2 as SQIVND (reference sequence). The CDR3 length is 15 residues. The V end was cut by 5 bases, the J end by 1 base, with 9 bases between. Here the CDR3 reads CASSSRASYNSPLHF. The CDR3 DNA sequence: TGTGCCAGTAGTTCGAGGGCGTCCTATAATTCACCCCTCCACTTT.

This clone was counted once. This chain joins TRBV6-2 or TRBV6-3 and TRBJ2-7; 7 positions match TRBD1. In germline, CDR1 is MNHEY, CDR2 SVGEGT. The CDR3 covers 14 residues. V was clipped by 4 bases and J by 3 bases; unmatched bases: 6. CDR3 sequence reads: CASSSPGQLYEQYF. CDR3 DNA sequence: TGTGCCAGCAGTTCTCCGGGACAGCTCTACGAGCAGTACTTC.

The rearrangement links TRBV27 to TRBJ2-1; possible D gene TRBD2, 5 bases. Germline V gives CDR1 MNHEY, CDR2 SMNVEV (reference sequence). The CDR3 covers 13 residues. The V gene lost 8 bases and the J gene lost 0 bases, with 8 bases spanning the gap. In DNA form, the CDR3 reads TGTGCCAGCGGACTTAGCTCCTACAATGAGCAGTTCTTC. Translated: CASGLSSYNEQFF.

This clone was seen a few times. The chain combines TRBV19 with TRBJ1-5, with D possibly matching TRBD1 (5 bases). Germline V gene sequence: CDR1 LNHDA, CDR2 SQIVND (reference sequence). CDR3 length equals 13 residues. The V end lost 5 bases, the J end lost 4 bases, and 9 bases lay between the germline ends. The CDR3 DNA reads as TGTGCCAGTAGTGAACAGGATAATCAGCCCCAGCATTTT. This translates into CASSEQDNQPQHF.

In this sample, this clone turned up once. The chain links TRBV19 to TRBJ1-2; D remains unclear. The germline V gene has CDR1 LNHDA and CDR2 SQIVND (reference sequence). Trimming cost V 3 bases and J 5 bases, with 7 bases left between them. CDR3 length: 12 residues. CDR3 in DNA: TGTGCCAGTAGTATTCCAGGATATGGCTACACCTTC. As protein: CASSIPGYGYTF.

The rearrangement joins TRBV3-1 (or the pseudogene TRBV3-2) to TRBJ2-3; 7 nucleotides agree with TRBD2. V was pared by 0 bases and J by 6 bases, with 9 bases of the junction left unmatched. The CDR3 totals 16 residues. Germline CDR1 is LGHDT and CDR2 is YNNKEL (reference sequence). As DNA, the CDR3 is TGTGCCAGCAGCCAAGAGGGGACTACGGTTCGGGATACGCAGTATTTT. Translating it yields CASSQEGTTVRDTQYF.

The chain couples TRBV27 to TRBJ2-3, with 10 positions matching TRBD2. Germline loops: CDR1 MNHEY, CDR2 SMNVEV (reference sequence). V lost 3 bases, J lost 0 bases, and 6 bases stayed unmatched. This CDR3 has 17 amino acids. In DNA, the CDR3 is TGTGCCAGCAGTTTCCTCACTAGCGGGACCAGCACAGATACGCAGTATTTT. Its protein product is CASSFLTSGTSTDTQYF.

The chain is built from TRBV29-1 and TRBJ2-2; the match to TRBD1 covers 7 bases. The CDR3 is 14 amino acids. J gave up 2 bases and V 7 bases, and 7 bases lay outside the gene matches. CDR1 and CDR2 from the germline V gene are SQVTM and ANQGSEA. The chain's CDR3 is CSGVGQSNTGELFF. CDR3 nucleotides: TGCAGCGGGGTGGGACAGTCAAACACCGGGGAGCTGTTTTTT.

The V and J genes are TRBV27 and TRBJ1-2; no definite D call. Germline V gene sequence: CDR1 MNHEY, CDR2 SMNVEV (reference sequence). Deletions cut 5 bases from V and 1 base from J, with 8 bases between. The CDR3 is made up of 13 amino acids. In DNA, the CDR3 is TGTGCCAGCAGTCCCCAAGTTAACTATGGCTACACCTTC. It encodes CASSPQVNYGYTF.

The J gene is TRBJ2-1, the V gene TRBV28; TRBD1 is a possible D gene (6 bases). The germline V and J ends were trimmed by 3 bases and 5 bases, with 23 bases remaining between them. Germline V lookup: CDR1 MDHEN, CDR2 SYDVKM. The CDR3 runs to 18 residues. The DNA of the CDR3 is TGTGCCAGCAGTTTCAGAACCCAGGCAGAGGGGGTACACAATGAGCAGTTCTTC. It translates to CASSFRTQAEGVHNEQFF.

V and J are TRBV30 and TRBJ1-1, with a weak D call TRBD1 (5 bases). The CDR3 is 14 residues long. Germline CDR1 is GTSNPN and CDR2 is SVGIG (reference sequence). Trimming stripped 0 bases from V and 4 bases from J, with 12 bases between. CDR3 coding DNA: TGTGCCTGGAGTGTTCAGGGTAGGCCCACTGAAGCTTTCTTT. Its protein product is CAWSVQGRPTEAFF. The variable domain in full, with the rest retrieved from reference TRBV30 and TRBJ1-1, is SQTIHQWPATLVQPVGSPLSLECTVEGTSNPNLYWYRQAAGRGLQLLFYSVGIGQISSEVPQNLSASRPQDRQFILSSKKLLLSDSGFYLCAWSVQGRPTEAFFGQGTRLTVV.

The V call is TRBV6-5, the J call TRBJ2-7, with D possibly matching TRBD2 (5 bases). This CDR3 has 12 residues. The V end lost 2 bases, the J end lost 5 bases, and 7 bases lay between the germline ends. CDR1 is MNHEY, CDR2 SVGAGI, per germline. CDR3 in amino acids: CASSYPGNEQYF. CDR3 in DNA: TGTGCCAGCAGTTACCCGGGAAACGAGCAGTACTTC.

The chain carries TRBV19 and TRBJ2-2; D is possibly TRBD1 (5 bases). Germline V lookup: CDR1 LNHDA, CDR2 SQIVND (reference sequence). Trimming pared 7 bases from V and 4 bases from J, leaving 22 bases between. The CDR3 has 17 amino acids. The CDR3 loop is CASIPRAQGTGTGELFF. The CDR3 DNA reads TGTGCCAGTATCCCCAGGGCTCAGGGAACGGGCACCGGGGAGCTGTTTTTT.

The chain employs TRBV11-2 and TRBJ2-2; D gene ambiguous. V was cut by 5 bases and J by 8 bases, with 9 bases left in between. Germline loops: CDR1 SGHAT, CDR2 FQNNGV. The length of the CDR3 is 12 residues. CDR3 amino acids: CASSRMPGELFF. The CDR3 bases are TGTGCCAGCAGCCGTATGCCGGGGGAGCTGTTTTTT.

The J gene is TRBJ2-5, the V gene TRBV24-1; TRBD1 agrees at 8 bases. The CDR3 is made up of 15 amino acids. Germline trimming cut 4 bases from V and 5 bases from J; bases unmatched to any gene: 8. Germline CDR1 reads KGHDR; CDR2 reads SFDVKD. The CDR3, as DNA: TGTGCCACCAGTGACCCGGGACAGGTCGGGGAGACCCAGTACTTC. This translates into CATSDPGQVGETQYF.